The sequence of this T cell receptor beta chain was determined in a study of blood T cell repertoires in COVID-19. As for the study in general: T cells, B-cell-depleted T cells, or PBMCs provided the cDNA or gDNA that served as material.

Sequencing was performed with immunoSEQ multiplex PCR; in TCRdb, only in-frame clones are kept and a portion is missing. The sample includes 150,000 to 200,000 clones, approximately 80% of them seen just once. Grouping used clinical history reported by participants in a survey and questionnaire. Germline lookup yields CDR1 KGHSH and CDR2 LQKENI. Germline trimming cut 4 bases from V and 2 bases from J; bases unmatched to any gene: 12. The CDR3 is 17 residues long. Source material: PBMCs or T cells enriched from blood (not recorded which). The chain links TRBV18 to TRBJ2-7; 9 positions agree with TRBD1. This receptor was taken from a man aged 45-65 years who had recovered from COVID-19. This CDR3 is CASSQVLGQGRTYEQYF. The CDR3 nucleotides are TGTGCCAGCTCACAGGTTTTGGGACAGGGACGTACCTACGAGCAGTACTTC.